Sequencing of this TCR beta chain was carried out in a study of beta chain features in type 1 diabetes. The length of the CDR3 is 16 residues. Germline V gives CDR1 LNHNV, CDR2 YYDKDF (reference sequence). Trimming removed 1 base at V and 2 bases at J, with 15 bases between. Study-level findings and limits: Small HLA sub-analyses could not settle whether HLA shapes TCRB rearrangement.

About this clone itself: The target antigen is unknown.

Isolated RNA was reverse transcribed in full, so expressed TCRB transcripts were sequenced. The method was immunoSEQ multiplex PCR; TCRdb's version includes in-frame clones alone and lacks a portion of them. The data show about half a million clones, with about an eighth seen just once and roughly 0.046% held by the top ten. The V gene is TRBV15, the J gene TRBJ2-7; possible D gene TRBD1, 5 bases. Sequenced: naive CD4+ T cells from blood. The sequence was obtained from a woman under 30 in good health. The CDR3 protein is CATSRVRTLQAYEQYV. CDR3 in DNA: TGTGCCACCAGCAGAGTTCGGACACTACAGGCCTACGAGCAGTACGTC.